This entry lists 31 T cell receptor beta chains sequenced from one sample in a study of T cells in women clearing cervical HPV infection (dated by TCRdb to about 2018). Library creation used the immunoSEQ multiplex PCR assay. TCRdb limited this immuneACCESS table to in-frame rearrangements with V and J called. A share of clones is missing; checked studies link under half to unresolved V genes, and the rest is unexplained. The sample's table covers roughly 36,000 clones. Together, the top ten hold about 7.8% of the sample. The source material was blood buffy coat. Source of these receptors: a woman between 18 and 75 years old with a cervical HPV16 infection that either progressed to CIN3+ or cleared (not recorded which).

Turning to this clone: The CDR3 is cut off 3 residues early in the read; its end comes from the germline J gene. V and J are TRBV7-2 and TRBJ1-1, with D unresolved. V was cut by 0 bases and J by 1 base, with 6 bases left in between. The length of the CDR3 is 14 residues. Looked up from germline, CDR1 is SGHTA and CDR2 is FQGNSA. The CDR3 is CASSLARQNTEAFF. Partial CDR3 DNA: TGTGCCAGCAGCTTAGCGAGACAGAACACTGAA.

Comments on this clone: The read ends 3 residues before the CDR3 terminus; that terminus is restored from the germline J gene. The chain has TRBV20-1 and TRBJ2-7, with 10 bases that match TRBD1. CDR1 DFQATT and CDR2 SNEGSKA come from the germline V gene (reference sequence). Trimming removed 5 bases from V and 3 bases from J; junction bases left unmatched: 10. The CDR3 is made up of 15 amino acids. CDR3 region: CSAGTKRDRGYEQYF. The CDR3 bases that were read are TGCAGTGCTGGGACGAAACGGGACAGGGGCTACGAG.

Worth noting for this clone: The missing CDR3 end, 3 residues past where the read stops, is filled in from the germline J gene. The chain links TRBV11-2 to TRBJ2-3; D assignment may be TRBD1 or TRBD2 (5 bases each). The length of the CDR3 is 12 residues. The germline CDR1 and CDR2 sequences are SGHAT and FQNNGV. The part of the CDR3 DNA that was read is TGTGCCAGCAGCTTAAGAGGGGAGACG. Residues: CASSLRGET. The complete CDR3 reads CASSLRGETQYF.

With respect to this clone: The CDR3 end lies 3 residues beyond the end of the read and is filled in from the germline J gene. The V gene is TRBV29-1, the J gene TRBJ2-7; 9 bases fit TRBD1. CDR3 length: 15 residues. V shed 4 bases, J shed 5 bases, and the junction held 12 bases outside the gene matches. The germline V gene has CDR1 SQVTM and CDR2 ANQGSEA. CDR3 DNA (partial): TGCAGCGTTGTGTTCACAGGGGGCCAAGAGGACGAG. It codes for CSVVFTGGQEDE. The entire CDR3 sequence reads CSVVFTGGQEDEQYF.

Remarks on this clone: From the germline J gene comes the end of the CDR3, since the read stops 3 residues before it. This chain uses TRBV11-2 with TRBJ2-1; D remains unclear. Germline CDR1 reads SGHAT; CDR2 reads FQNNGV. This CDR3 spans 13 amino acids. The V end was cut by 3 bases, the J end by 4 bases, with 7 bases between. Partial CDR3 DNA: TGTGCCAGCAGCTTCTTAACTTACAATGAG. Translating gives CASSFLTYNE. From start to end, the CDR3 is CASSFLTYNEQFF.

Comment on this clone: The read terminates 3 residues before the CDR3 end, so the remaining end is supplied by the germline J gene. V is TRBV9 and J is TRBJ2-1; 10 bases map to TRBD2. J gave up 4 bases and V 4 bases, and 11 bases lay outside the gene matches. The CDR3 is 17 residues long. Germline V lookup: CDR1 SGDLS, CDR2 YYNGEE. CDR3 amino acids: CASSPTSGPQAYNEQFF. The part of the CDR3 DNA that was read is TGTGCCAGCAGCCCGACTAGCGGGCCGCAGGCATACAATGAG.

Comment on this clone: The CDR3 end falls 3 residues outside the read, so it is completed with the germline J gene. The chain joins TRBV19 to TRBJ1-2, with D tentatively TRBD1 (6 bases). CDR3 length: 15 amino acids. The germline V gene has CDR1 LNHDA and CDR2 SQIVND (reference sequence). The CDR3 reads CASSIRAGDNGDYTF. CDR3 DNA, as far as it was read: TGTGCCAGTAGTATTAGGGCGGGGGACAATGGTGAC.

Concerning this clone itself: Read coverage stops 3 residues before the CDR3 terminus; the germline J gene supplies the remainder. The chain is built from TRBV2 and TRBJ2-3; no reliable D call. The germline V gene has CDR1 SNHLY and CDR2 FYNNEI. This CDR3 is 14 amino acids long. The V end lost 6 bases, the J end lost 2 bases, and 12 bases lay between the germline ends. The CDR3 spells CASRLDTDTDTQYF. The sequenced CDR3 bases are TGTGCCAGCAGACTCGACACGGACACAGATACG.

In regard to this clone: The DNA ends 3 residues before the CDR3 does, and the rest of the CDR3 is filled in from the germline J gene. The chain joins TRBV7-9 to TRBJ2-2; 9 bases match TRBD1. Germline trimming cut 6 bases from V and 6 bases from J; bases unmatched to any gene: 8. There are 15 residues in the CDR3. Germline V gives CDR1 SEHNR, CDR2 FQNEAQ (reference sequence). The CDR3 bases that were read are TGTGCCAGCAGACCCGGGACAGGGCATCCCGGGGAG. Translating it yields CASRPGTGHPGE. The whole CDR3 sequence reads CASRPGTGHPGELFF.

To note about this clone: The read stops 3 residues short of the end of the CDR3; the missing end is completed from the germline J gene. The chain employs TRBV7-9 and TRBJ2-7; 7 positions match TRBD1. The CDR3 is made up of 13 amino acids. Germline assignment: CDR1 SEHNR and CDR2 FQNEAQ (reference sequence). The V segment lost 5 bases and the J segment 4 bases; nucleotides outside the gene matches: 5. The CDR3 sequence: CASSMGQLYEQYF. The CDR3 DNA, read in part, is TGTGCCAGCAGCATGGGACAGTTATACGAG. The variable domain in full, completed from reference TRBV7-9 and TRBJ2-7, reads DTGVSQNPRHKITKRGQNVTFRCDPISEHNRLYWYRQTLGQGPEFLTYFQNEAQLEKSRLLSDRFSAERPKGSFSTLEIQRTEQGDSAMYLCASSMGQLYEQYFGPGTRLTVT.

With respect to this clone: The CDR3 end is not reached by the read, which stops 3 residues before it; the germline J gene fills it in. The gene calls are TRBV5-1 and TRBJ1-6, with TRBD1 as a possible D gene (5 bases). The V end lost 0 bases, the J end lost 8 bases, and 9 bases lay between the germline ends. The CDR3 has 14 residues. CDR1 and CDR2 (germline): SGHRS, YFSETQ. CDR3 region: CASSLEGVHSPLHF. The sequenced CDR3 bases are TGCGCCAGCAGCTTGGAAGGGGTTCATTCACCC.

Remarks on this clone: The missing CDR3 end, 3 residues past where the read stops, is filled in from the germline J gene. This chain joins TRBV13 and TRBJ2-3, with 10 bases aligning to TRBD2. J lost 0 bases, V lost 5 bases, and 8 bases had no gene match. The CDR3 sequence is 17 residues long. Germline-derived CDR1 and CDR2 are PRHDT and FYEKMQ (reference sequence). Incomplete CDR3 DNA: TGTGCCAGCAGCCCACAGGGGACTAGCGCAAGCACAGATACG. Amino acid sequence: CASSPQGTSASTDT. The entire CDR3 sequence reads CASSPQGTSASTDTQYF.

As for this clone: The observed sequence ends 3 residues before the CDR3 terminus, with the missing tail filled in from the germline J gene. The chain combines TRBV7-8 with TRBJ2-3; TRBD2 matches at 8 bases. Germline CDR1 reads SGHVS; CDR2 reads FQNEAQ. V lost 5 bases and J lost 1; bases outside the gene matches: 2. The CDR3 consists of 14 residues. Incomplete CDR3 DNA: TGTGCCAGCAGCCGAGCGGGGGGCACAGATACG. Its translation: CASSRAGGTDT. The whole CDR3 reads CASSRAGGTDTQYF.

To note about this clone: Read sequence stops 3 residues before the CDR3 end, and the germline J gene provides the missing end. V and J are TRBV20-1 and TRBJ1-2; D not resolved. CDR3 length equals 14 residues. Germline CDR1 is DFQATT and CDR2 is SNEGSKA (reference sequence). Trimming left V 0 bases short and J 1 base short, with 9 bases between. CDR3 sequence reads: CSAREARNNYGYTF. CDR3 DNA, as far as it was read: TGCAGTGCTAGAGAGGCCAGAAATAACTATGGC.

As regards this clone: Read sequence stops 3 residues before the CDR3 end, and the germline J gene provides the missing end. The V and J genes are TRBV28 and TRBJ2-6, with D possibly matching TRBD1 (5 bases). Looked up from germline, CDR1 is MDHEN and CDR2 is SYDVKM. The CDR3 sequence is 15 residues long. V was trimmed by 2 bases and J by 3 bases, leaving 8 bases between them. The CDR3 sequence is CASSLRGFGANVLTF. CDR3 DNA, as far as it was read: TGTGCCAGCAGTTTAAGGGGCTTTGGGGCCAACGTC.

CDR3: CSATGQGGEKLFF. The covered CDR3 bases are TGCAGTGCTACAGGACAGGGTGGGGAAAAA. The chain recombines TRBV20-1 with TRBJ1-4, with TRBD1 matching over 8 bases. The CDR3 extends 3 residues past the end of the read, so its final part is completed from the germline J gene. Germline trimming cut 4 bases from V and 8 bases from J; bases unmatched to any gene: 6. The CDR3 is 13 residues long. Germline V gives CDR1 DFQATT, CDR2 SNEGSKA (reference sequence).

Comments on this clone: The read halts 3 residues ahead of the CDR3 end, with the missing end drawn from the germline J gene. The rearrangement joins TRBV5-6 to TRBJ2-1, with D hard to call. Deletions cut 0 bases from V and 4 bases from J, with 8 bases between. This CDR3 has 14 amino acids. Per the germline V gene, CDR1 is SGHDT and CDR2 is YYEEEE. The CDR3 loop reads CASSLEWLYNEQFF. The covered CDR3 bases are TGTGCCAGCAGCTTGGAATGGCTGTACAATGAG.

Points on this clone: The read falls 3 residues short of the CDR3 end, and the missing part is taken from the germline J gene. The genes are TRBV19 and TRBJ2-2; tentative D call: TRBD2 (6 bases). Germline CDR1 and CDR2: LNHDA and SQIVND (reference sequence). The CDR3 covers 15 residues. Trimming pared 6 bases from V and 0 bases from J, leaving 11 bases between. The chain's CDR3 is CASRQRLANTGELFF. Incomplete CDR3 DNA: TGTGCCAGTAGGCAAAGACTAGCGAACACCGGGGAG.

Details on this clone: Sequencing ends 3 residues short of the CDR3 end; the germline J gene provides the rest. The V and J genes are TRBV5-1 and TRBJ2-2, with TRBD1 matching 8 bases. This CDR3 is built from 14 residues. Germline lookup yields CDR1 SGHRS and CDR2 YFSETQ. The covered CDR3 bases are TGCGCCAGCAGCCCCGGACAGGGAGTTGAAAAG. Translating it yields CASSPGQGVEK. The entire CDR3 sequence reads CASSPGQGVEKLFF.

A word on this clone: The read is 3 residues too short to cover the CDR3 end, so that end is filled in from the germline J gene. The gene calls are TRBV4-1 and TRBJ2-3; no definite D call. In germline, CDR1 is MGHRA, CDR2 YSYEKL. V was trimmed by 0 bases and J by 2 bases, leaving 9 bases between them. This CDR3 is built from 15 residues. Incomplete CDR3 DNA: TGCGCCAGCAGCCAAGATTGGCCTGCCACAGATACG. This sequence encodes CASSQDWPATDT. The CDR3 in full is CASSQDWPATDTQYF.

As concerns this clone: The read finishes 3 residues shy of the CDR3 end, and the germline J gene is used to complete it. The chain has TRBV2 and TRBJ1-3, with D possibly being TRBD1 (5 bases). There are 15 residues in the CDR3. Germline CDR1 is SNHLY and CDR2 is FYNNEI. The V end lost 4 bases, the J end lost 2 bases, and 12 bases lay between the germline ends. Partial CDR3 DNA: TGTGCCAGCAGTGTCGAGGGGTTAGCTGGAAACACC. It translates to CASSVEGLAGNT. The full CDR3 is CASSVEGLAGNTIYF.

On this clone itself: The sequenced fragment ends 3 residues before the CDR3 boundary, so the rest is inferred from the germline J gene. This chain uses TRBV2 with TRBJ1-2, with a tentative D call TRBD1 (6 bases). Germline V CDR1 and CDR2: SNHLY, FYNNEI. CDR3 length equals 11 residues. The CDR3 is CASTQGWDYTF. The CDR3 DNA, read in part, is TGTGCCAGCACCCAGGGGTGGGAC.

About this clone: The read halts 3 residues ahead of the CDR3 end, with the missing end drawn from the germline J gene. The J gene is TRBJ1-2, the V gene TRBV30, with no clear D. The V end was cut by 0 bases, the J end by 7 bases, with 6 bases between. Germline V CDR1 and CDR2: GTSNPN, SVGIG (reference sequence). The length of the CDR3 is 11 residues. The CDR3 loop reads CAWSVLLGYTF. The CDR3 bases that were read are TGTGCCTGGAGTGTACTCCTTGGC.

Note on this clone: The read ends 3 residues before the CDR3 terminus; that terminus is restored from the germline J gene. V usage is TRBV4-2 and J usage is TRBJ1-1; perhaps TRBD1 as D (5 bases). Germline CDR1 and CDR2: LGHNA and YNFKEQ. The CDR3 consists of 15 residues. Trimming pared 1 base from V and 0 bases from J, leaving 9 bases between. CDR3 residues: CASSQGQGLNTEAFF. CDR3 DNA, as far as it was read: TGTGCCAGCAGCCAAGGGCAGGGTCTGAACACTGAA.

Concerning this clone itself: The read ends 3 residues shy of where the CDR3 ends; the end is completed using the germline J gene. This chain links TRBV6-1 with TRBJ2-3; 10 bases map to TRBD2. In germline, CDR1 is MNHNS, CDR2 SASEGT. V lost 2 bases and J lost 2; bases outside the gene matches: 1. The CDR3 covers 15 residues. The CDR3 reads CASSETSGDTDTQYF. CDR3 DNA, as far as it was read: TGTGCCAGCAGTGAAACTAGCGGGGACACAGATACG.

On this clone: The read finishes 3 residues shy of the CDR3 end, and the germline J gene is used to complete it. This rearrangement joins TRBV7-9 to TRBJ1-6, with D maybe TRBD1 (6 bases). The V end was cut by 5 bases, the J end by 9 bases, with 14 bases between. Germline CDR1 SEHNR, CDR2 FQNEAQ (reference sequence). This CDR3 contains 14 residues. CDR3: CASSATGPSSPLHF. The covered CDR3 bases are TGTGCCAGCAGCGCAACAGGGCCTTCTTCACCC.

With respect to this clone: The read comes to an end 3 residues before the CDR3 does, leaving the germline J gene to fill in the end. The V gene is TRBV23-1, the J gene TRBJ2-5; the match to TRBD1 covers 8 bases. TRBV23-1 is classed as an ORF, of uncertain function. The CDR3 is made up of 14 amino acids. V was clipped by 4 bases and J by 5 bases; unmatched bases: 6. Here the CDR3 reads CASSLPDRAETQYF. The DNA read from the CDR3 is TGCGCCAGCAGTCTCCCGGACAGGGCGGAGACC.

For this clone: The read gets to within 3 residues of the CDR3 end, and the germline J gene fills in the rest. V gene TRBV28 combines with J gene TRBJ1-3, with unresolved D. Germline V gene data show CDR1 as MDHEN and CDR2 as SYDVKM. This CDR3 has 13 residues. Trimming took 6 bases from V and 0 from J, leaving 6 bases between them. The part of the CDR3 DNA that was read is TGTGCCAGCAGACTGAGCTCTGGAAACACC. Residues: CASRLSSGNT. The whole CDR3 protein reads CASRLSSGNTIYF.

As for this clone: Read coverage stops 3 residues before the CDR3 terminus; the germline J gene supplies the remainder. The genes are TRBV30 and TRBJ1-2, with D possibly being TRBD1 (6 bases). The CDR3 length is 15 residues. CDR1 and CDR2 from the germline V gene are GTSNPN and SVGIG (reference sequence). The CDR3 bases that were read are TGTGCCTGGAGTCCCGGGGGGGCGGGCTCCTACGAC. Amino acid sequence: CAWSPGGAGSYD. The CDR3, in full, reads CAWSPGGAGSYDYTF.

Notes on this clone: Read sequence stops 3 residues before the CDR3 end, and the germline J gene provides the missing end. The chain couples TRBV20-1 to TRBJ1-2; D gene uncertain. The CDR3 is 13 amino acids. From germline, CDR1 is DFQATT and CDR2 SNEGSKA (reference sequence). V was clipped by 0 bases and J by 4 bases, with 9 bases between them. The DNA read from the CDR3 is TGCAGTGCTAGAGATGTGCCAGGCTATGGC. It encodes CSARDVPGYG. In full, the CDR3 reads CSARDVPGYGYTF.

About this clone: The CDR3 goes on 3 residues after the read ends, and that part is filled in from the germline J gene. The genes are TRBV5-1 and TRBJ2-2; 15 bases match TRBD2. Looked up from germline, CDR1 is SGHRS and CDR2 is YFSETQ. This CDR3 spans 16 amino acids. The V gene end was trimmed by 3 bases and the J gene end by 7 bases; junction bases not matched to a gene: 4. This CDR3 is CASSSGLAGGIGELFF. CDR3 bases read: TGCGCCAGCAGCTCGGGACTAGCGGGAGGAATCGGGGAG.